This T cell receptor (beta chain) was identified during a study of CD8 T cells in Susac syndrome. Across the whole study: Patients with Susac syndrome were therapy-naive, taking corticosteroids, with some also receiving intravenous immunoglobulin, or taking intravenous immunoglobulin alone at the time their blood was drawn.

RNA, at about 0.5 to 1 ug, was reverse transcribed with random hexamers. TCR beta CDR3 was amplified by immunoSEQ covering 54 Vbeta and 13 Jbeta. TCRdb ran MiXCR on the immunoSEQ multiplex PCR reads and lists one entry per CDR3 protein. The repertoire holds roughly 100,000 distinct CDR3 sequences, with roughly 94% as singletons. From blood CD8+ and CD4+ T cells, TCR beta sequences were generated. TEMRA cells were FACS-enriched, with CD8+ and CD4+ T cells isolated negatively. CDR1 and CDR2 (germline): SGHNT, YYREEE (reference sequence). Trimming stripped 4 bases from V and 0 bases from J, with 11 bases between. The CDR3 contains 16 residues.

The specimen sequenced was CD8+ T cells from PBMCs. The receptor's source is a human donor with Susac syndrome. The rearrangement links TRBV5-4 to TRBJ2-6; no clear D gene. CDR3 bases: TGTGCCAGCAGCAACCCCTGGGCCTCTGGGGCCAACGTCCTGACTTTC. Translation: CASSNPWASGANVLTF.